This T cell receptor (beta chain) was documented in a study of blood T cells in healthy people across ages. A sample-barcoded 5' primer and a J-beta primer mix were used in a second PCR of roughly 7 to 11 cycles. The yield of each sample was at least 2.5 million CDR3-containing paired-end reads. TCRdb redid the calling of the 5' RACE reads with MiXCR, one entry per CDR3 protein. The sample contains roughly 720,000 distinct CDR3 sequences, about 55% of which appear only once. Study findings and constraints: Per-million-T-cell TCR beta diversity fell roughly linearly with age.

Notes on this clonotype: The antigen is not known.

With V trimmed by 6 bases and J by 7 bases, 11 bases remained unmatched. Germline values: CDR1 DFQATT, CDR2 SNEGSKA (reference sequence). The CDR3 is 13 amino acids. The TCR comes from a man aged 80 or over in good health. This chain links TRBV20-1 with TRBJ2-7; 8 bases agree with TRBD2. Specimen: blood. CDR3 in DNA: TGCAGTGCACTACCGGGACTAGGGAAAGAGCAGTACTTC. Protein product: CSALPGLGKEQYF.